This T cell receptor (beta chain) stems from a study of T cell responses to AZD1222 COVID-19 vaccine. This CDR3 has 12 residues. Germline V lookup: CDR1 MDHEN, CDR2 SYDVKM. Trimming took off 3 bases at V and 5 bases at J, with 7 bases between the two ends. Study outcomes and limitations: Recipients of two AZD1222 doses showed rising Spike-specific TCR breadth and depth. Donors, mostly white British, included more females; clonal diversity was possibly underestimated. Nearly half of spike-specific TCRs reportedly go after variant regions that carry no mutations.

Sequencing used immunoSEQ multiplex PCR; TCRdb keeps in-frame clones, though not all of them. The table shows more than 110,000 clones, with 92% occurring only once. Points on this clone: The antigen remains unidentified.

The specimen comprised peripheral blood, sampled 28 days after the second AZD1222 dose. This sequence originates from an adult who received the AZD1222 COVID-19 vaccine. V and J are TRBV28 and TRBJ1-2; D is uncertain. This CDR3 reads CASSFGNYGYTF. In nucleotides, the CDR3 is TGTGCCAGCAGTTTTGGAAATTATGGCTACACCTTC.